Reported below is one TCR beta chain. What it binds is unknown. Trimming took 0 bases from V and 2 from J, leaving 17 bases between them. The CDR3 totals 17 residues. Per germline, CDR1 SGHRS and CDR2 YFSETQ. Described time point: newly diagnosed GD, antithyroid drugs for less than 3 months. PBMCs were the source of the RNA used for TCR sequencing. The source of the sample is a study of regulatory T cells in long-lasting Graves disease. Study-level findings and limits: Persistent cases of Graves' showed reduced TCR diversity relative to newly diagnosed patients.

Building the TCR beta libraries relied on iRepertoire HTBI primers, and CDR3 regions underwent Arm-PCR. MiXCR was run by TCRdb on the multiplex PCR reads, yielding one entry per CDR3 protein. The repertoire has over 500,000 distinct CDR3 sequences, 15% to 20% of them found once; the top ten carry more than 10%. This sample was also put to use in a study of T cells in Graves' hyperthyroidism and ophthalmopathy.

This chain connects TRBV5-1 to TRBJ2-5, with D maybe TRBD2 (7 bases). The sample here was peripheral blood mononuclear cells (PBMCs), taken at new diagnosis, from a patient treated with antithyroid drugs. The receptor was derived from a man between 18 and 35 years old with Graves disease. The CDR3 coding sequence is TGCGCCAGCAGCTTGGTAGGGGGGGGGAGCAGACAAGAGACCCAGTACTTC. This gives the protein CASSLVGGGSRQETQYF.